This is a list of T cell receptor beta chains from one sample in a study of blood T cells in healthy people across ages. TCRdb re-called the 5' RACE reads through MiXCR, storing one row per CDR3 protein. The data show 590,000 or so distinct CDR3 sequences, approximately 30% seen once. Sequenced input: blood. The receptor set was obtained from a woman older than 75 in good health. CDR3s include the opening cysteine and the closing phenylalanine or tryptophan. The D gene is left open where the match is weak. Rows give clone size only sometimes, using once, few, many, or a class for an expanded clone.

TRBJ2-1	TRBV2	-	-	CASTFEGGSYNEQFF	TGTGCCAGTACGTTCGAGGGGGGGTCCTACAATGAGCAGTTCTTC
TRBJ1-1	TRBV20-1	TRBD1	-	CSAGKAGGFTEAFF	TGCAGTGCTGGGAAGGCAGGGGGTTTTACTGAAGCTTTCTTT
TRBJ2-5	TRBV2	TRBD1	-	CASSGDRRETQYF	TGTGCCAGCAGTGGGGACAGAAGGGAGACCCAGTACTTC
TRBJ2-6	TRBV7-2	-	many	CASSLFLGGTGANVLTF	TGTGCCAGCAGCTTGTTTCTTGGGGGCACGGGGGCCAACGTCCTGACTTTC
TRBJ1-5	TRBV20-1	-	few	CSARDQFGGNQPQHF	TGCAGTGCTAGAGATCAGTTCGGCGGCAATCAGCCCCAGCATTTT
TRBJ1-2	TRBV7-8	-	few	CASSPGAANYGYTF	TGTGCCAGCAGCCCAGGAGCAGCTAACTATGGCTACACCTTC
TRBJ2-7	TRBV5-1	-	many	CASSLLTGPYEQYF	TGCGCCAGCAGCTTGCTGACAGGACCCTACGAGCAGTACTTC
TRBJ2-6	TRBV2	TRBD1	many	CASGGRGLVSGANVLTF	TGTGCCAGCGGGGGCAGGGGGCTGGTCTCTGGGGCCAACGTCCTGACTTTC
TRBJ1-2	TRBV4-3	-	-	CASSQDKVSNYGYTF	TGCGCCAGCAGCCAAGATAAGGTCTCTAACTATGGCTACACCTTC
TRBJ2-7	TRBV20-1	TRBD1	-	CSARDPRRGNYEQYF	TGCAGTGCTAGAGATCCCCGCAGGGGGAACTACGAGCAGTACTTC
TRBJ2-7	TRBV20-1	-	-	CSARDQKHFEQYF	TGCAGTGCTAGGGACCAAAAGCACTTCGAGCAGTACTTC
TRBJ2-1	TRBV6-5	-	once	CASSSAPGLDYNEQFF	TGTGCCAGCAGTTCCGCACCGGGACTGGACTACAATGAGCAGTTCTTC
TRBJ2-1	TRBV6-2/TRBV6-3	-	-	CASRWGLLGSYNEQFF	TGTGCCAGCAGATGGGGACTGCTTGGCTCCTACAATGAGCAGTTCTTC
TRBJ2-1	TRBV4-2	TRBD1	many	CASSPEQGYYNEQFF	TGTGCCAGCAGCCCTGAACAGGGGTACTACAATGAGCAGTTCTTC
TRBJ1-6	TRBV6-5	-	few	CASKPDSYNSPLHF	TGTGCCAGCAAACCAGACTCCTATAATTCACCCCTCCACTTT
TRBJ2-6	TRBV15	-	many	CATSHSGANVLTF	TGTGCCACCAGCCACTCTGGGGCCAACGTCCTGACTTTC
TRBJ1-5	TRBV20-1	-	few	CSASTGWEGQPQHF	TGCAGTGCTAGCACAGGTTGGGAAGGTCAGCCCCAGCATTTT
TRBJ1-5	TRBV6-6	-	many	CASSYQSNQPQHF	TGTGCCAGCAGTTACCAGAGCAATCAGCCCCAGCATTTT
TRBJ2-2	TRBV14	-	few	CASSQDWNTGELFF	TGTGCCAGCAGCCAAGATTGGAACACCGGGGAGCTGTTTTTT
TRBJ2-3	TRBV24-1	-	-	CATSDPTEGDTQYF	TGTGCCACCAGTGACCCAACGGAGGGAGATACGCAGTATTTT
TRBJ1-1	TRBV12-3/TRBV12-4	-	few	CASSLKEGAEAFF	TGTGCCAGCAGCCTCAAGGAGGGCGCTGAAGCTTTCTTT
TRBJ2-1	TRBV20-1	-	-	CSARERNEQFF	TGCAGTGCTAGGGAGCGCAATGAGCAGTTCTTC
TRBJ2-5	TRBV7-2	-	many	CASSPGGQKGETQYF	TGTGCCAGCAGCCCTGGGGGTCAAAAGGGAGAGACCCAGTACTTC
TRBJ2-3	TRBV12-3/TRBV12-4	-	many	CASTHRNTDTQYF	TGTGCCAGCACGCACAGGAACACAGATACGCAGTATTTT
TRBJ2-7	TRBV6-6	-	many	CASRAAYEQYF	TGTGCCAGCAGAGCCGCCTACGAGCAGTACTTC
TRBJ1-2	TRBV30	-	few	CASRIGGYTF	TGTGCCTCTAGAATCGGCGGCTACACCTTC